One and the same sample provided the 5 T cell receptor beta chains below, sequenced in a study of shared clonotypes between healthy human individuals. Profiled with immunoSEQ multiplex PCR; TCRdb holds only in-frame clones, not every one. Here the sample spans about 1.5 million clones, 98% being singletons. The sequenced sample consisted of naive CD4+ T cells sorted from blood. Indicated subset: CD45RA+ positively selected. The receptors stem from a man aged 25-45 years in good health.

The chain uses TRBV6-1 and TRBJ2-1, with D possibly being TRBD2 (6 bases). Looked up from germline, CDR1 is MNHNS and CDR2 is SASEGT. The V gene lost 7 bases and the J gene lost 1 base, with 11 bases spanning the gap. The CDR3 is 14 residues long. The CDR3 protein is CASNREFSYNEQFF. CDR3 DNA: TGTGCCAGCAATCGGGAGTTTTCCTACAATGAGCAGTTCTTC.

The rearrangement joins TRBV19 to TRBJ2-3; no reliable D call. CDR3 length equals 14 residues. Trimming took off 1 base at V and 1 base at J, with 6 bases between the two ends. Germline-derived CDR1 and CDR2 are LNHDA and SQIVND (reference sequence). In DNA form, the CDR3 reads TGTGCCAGTAGTATAGGGGTCCGCACAGATACGCAGTATTTT. Amino acid sequence: CASSIGVRTDTQYF.

V gene TRBV6-5 combines with J gene TRBJ2-7, with 9 nucleotides matching TRBD1. V shed 11 bases and J 2 bases; nucleotides not matched to a gene: 10. In germline, CDR1 is MNHEY, CDR2 SVGAGI. The CDR3 sequence is 14 residues long. The CDR3 here is CAVSRDRDAYEQYF. In DNA form, the CDR3 reads TGTGCCGTATCCCGGGACAGGGACGCCTACGAGCAGTACTTC.

This chain links TRBV7-8 with TRBJ2-1; D possibly uses TRBD1 or TRBD2 (5 bases each). The V and J ends lost 5 bases and 5 bases respectively, with 22 bases between them. The V gene's germline CDR1 is SGHVS and CDR2 FQNEAQ. The CDR3 covers 17 residues. CDR3 DNA sequence: TGTGCCAGCAGCCTCGGGACCAACCCGAGTAATGACAATGAGCAGTTCTTC. Translation gives CASSLGTNPSNDNEQFF.

The chain joins TRBV5-1 to TRBJ1-1, with D tentatively TRBD1 (6 bases). Germline-derived CDR1 and CDR2 are SGHRS and YFSETQ. V dropped 1 base and J dropped 4 bases, with 17 bases sitting between them. The CDR3 totals 16 residues. CDR3 DNA: TGCGCCAGCAGCTTGCCCGGGGGGCCGGTGAGCACTGAAGCTTTCTTT. Amino acid sequence: CASSLPGGPVSTEAFF.